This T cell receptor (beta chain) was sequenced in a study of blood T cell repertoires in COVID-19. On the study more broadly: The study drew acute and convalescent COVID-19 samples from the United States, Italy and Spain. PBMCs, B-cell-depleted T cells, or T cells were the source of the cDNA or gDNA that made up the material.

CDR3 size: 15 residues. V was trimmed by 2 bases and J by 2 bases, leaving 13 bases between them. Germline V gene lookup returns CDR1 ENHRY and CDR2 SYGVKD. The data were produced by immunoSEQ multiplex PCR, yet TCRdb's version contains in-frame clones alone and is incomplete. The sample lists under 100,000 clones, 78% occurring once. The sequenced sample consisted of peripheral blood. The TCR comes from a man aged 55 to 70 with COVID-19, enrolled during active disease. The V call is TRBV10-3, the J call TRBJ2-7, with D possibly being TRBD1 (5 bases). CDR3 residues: CAISERNRPTYEQYF. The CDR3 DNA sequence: TGTGCCATCAGTGAGCGGAACAGGCCAACCTACGAGCAGTACTTC.